This TCR beta chain was captured by sequencing in a study of T cell responses to AZD1222 COVID-19 vaccine. Data came from immunoSEQ multiplex PCR; TCRdb stores just in-frame clones and leaves some out. Among 150,000 to 180,000 clones, about nine tenths were seen once, and the ten largest hold roughly 1.9%. The germline CDR1 and CDR2 sequences are MNHEY and SMNVEV (reference sequence). This CDR3 is 15 amino acids long. V was trimmed by 0 bases and J by 0 bases, leaving 9 bases between them. The rearrangement uses TRBV27 and TRBJ2-7; possibly TRBD2 for D (5 bases). The sequences come from peripheral blood, collected on day 0 of AZD1222 vaccination. This sequence was found in an adult in good health. In DNA, the CDR3 is TGTGCCAGCAGTTTATCTCGGGGTAACTCCTACGAGCAGTACTTC. Translation: CASSLSRGNSYEQYF.